The rows below give T cell receptor beta chains drawn from one sample of a study of cytomegalovirus exposure and HLA in healthy donors. The table came from immunoSEQ multiplex PCR; TCRdb's copy has only in-frame clones and leaves some out. The sample has 150,000 to 200,000 clones, 80% to 85% seen once; the top ten hold roughly 1.9%. Sequencing input: PBMCs. The receptors stem from a man between 18 and 35 years old in good health and CMV-seronegative. The CDR3 runs from the conserved cysteine through the conserved F or W. Each record gives: D gene, V gene, clone size, J gene, CDR3 DNA, CDR3 protein. A D gene is named only where the DNA matches it firmly. A clone size is listed for some rows: how often the clone was seen (once, few, many), or a class if it is expanded.

d_gene: TRBD1; v_gene: TRBV4-1; abundance: NA; j_gene: TRBJ2-7; CDR3nt: TGCGCCAGCAGCCAAGACCTCGTGGGACAGGCCTCCTACGAGCAGTACTTC; CDR3aa: CASSQDLVGQASYEQYF
d_gene: TRBD1; v_gene: TRBV7-9; abundance: NA; j_gene: TRBJ2-5; CDR3nt: TGTGCCAGCAGCTTACTAGCAGGGGGAGAAGAGACCCAGTACTTC; CDR3aa: CASSLLAGGEETQYF
d_gene: TRBD2; v_gene: TRBV9; abundance: NA; j_gene: TRBJ2-1; CDR3nt: TGTGCCAGCGCCGGAGCTAGCGGGAGCGATGAGCAGTTCTTC; CDR3aa: CASAGASGSDEQFF
d_gene: TRBD1; v_gene: TRBV28; abundance: NA; j_gene: TRBJ2-4; CDR3nt: TGTGCCAGCAGCTGGACAGGGGAGGGCCACAAAAACATTCAGTACTTC; CDR3aa: CASSWTGEGHKNIQYF
d_gene: TRBD1; v_gene: TRBV6-5; abundance: few; j_gene: TRBJ1-4; CDR3nt: TGTGCCAGCAGCCTCGGGACAGGGAGTGAAAAACTGTTTTTT; CDR3aa: CASSLGTGSEKLFF
d_gene: NA; v_gene: TRBV5-1; abundance: NA; j_gene: TRBJ2-2; CDR3nt: TGCGCCAGCAGCTTGGAGGTGTCAGCGGGTAACACCGGGGAGCTGTTTTTT; CDR3aa: CASSLEVSAGNTGELFF
d_gene: NA; v_gene: TRBV29-1; abundance: NA; j_gene: TRBJ1-3; CDR3nt: TGCAGCGTTGAGGGGAGGTCTGGAAACACCATATATTTT; CDR3aa: CSVEGRSGNTIYF
d_gene: TRBD1; v_gene: TRBV7-6; abundance: NA; j_gene: TRBJ1-1; CDR3nt: TGTGCCAGCAGCCGCAACAGGGGGCGAGAGACTGAAGCTTTCTTT; CDR3aa: CASSRNRGRETEAFF
d_gene: TRBD1; v_gene: TRBV7-8; abundance: NA; j_gene: TRBJ2-1; CDR3nt: TGTGCCAGCAGCTCGGGACAGGGATGGGATGAGCAGTTCTTC; CDR3aa: CASSSGQGWDEQFF
d_gene: TRBD1; v_gene: TRBV15; abundance: NA; j_gene: TRBJ2-5; CDR3nt: TGTGCCACCAGCAGCAGAGGGGGCGCCGAGACCCAGTACTTC; CDR3aa: CATSSRGGAETQYF
d_gene: NA; v_gene: TRBV6-4; abundance: few; j_gene: TRBJ2-7; CDR3nt: TGTGCCAGCAGTGACACTGGACTCTCCGAGCAGTACTTC; CDR3aa: CASSDTGLSEQYF